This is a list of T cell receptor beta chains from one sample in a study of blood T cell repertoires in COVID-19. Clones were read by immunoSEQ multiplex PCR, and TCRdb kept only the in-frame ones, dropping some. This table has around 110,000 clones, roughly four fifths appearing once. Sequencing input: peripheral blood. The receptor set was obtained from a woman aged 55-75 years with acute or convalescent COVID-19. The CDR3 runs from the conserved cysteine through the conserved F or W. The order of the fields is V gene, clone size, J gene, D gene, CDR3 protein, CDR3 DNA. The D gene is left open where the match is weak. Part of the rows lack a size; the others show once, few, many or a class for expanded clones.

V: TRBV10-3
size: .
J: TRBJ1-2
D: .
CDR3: CAIGRDYGYTF
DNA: TGTGCCATCGGCAGGGACTATGGCTACACCTTC

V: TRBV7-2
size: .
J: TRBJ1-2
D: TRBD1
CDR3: CASSLANPGQGGGYTF
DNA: TGTGCCAGCAGCTTAGCTAACCCGGGACAGGGCGGTGGCTACACCTTC

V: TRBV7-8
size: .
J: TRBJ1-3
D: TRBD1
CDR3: CASSLATTGPSGNTIYF
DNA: TGTGCCAGCAGCTTAGCGACGACAGGGCCCTCTGGAAACACCATATATTTT

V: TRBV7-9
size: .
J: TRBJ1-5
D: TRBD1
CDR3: CASSASGTGGGDQPQHF
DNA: TGTGCCAGCAGCGCCTCCGGGACAGGGGGTGGAGATCAGCCCCAGCATTTT

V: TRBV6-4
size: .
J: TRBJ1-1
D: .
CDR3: CASSDVPWTEAFF
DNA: TGTGCCAGCAGTGACGTTCCCTGGACAGAAGCTTTCTTT

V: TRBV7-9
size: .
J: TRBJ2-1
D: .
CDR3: CASEPTGTFSYNEQFF
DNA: TGTGCCAGCGAACCGACCGGGACTTTCTCCTACAATGAGCAGTTCTTC

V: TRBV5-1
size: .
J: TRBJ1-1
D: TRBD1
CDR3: CASSLDGTGGTEAFF
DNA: TGCGCCAGCAGCCTGGATGGGACAGGGGGCACTGAAGCTTTCTTT

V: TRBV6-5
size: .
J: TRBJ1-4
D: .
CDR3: CASRHTAGEKLFF
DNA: TGTGCCAGCAGACACACCGCAGGTGAAAAACTGTTTTTT

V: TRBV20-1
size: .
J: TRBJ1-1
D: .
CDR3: CSAQWNTEAFF
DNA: TGCAGTGCTCAGTGGAACACTGAAGCTTTCTTT

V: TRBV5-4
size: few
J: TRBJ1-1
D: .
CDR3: CASSGQYTEAFF
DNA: TGTGCCAGCAGTGGACAGTACACTGAAGCTTTCTTT

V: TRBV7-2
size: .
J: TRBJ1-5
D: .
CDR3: CASSSFSGNQPQHF
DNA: TGTGCCAGCAGCTCCTTTTCAGGGAATCAGCCCCAGCATTTT

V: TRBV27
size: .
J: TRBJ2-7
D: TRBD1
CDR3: CASKTIGTASYEQYF
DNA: TGTGCCAGCAAAACAATAGGGACAGCCTCCTACGAGCAGTACTTC

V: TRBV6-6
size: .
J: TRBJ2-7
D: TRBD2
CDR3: CASSYSGLAGDEQYF
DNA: TGTGCCAGCAGTTACTCTGGGCTAGCGGGGGACGAGCAGTACTTC

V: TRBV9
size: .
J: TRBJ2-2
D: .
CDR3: CASSGGTPGELFF
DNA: TGTGCCAGCAGCGGCGGGACGCCCGGGGAGCTGTTTTTT

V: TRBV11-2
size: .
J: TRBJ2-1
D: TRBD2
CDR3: CASTAGVAVGQFF
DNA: TGTGCCAGCACAGCGGGGGTGGCCGTAGGTCAGTTCTTC

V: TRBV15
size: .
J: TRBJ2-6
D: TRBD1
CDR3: CATSREKGTAGANVLTF
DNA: TGTGCCACCAGCAGAGAAAAAGGGACAGCTGGGGCCAACGTCCTGACTTTC